The TCR beta chain under discussion was sequenced for a study of T-cell reconstitution after alpha-beta-depleted transplantation in children. Study findings and constraints: T-cell numbers and diversity one year post-transplant derived largely from freshly generated T cells. In some patients, recipient T cells and intrathymic progenitors surviving conditioning explained high day-60 diversity. Alpha-beta T cells about two months after transplant reportedly derived from several hundred expanded graft clones.

This clonotype was counted between two and nine times. Its antigen is undetermined. Trimming cost V 6 bases and J 3 bases, with 15 bases left between them. This CDR3 is built from 15 residues. Germline V gene lookup returns CDR1 MNHGY and CDR2 SVAAGI. Unique molecular identifiers were incorporated into the prepared TCRbeta library. Via MiXCR, TCRdb re-called the PCR reads, giving one row per CDR3 protein. Here the sample spans about 110,000 distinct CDR3 sequences, approximately 10% being singletons. The rearrangement links TRBV6-9 to TRBJ2-4; D may be TRBD1 (7 bases). The material was PBMCs, obtained before TCRalphabeta/CD19-depleted stem cell transplant. The sequence was obtained from a boy between 2 and 10 years old with acute lymphoblastic leukemia, due to receive a stem cell transplant. In DNA, the CDR3 is TGTGCCAGCAGCCCCAGGGGGGTAGTCAAAAACATTCAGTACTTC. This gives the protein CASSPRGVVKNIQYF.